This T cell receptor (beta chain) stems from a study of cytomegalovirus exposure and HLA in healthy donors. Study outcomes and limitations: Excluded: some indistinguishable V segments such as TRBV6-2 and TRBV6-3. Within the data, a cluster of highly shared sequence variants was likely a sequencing artifact. A later look showed TCR association rates differing by HLA locus, highest for DRB1 and lowest for HLA-C. Links to common viral pathogens appeared, in a later analysis, for several of the most significant clusters.

Primers for the PCR totalled 60 Vbeta and 13 Jbeta. This table comes from immunoSEQ multiplex PCR, and its TCRdb copy is limited to in-frame clones, with some not included. The table includes some 96,000 clones, roughly 75% detected once. Comment on this clone: Antigen: not known.

Trimming shortened V by 8 bases and J by 7 bases, and 9 bases separated the two germline ends. The CDR3 length is 12 residues. In germline, CDR1 is MDHEN, CDR2 SYDVKM. This receptor was identified in a woman between 55 and 75 years old in good health and CMV-seronegative. Sequencing was performed on PBMCs. V usage is TRBV28 and J usage is TRBJ1-6; TRBD1 might be the D (5 bases). CDR3 amino acids: CASVGANSPLHF. The DNA for the CDR3 is TGTGCCAGCGTTGGGGCGAATTCACCCCTCCACTTT.